The clone carrying this T cell receptor beta chain was seen a single time. Trimming took 0 bases from V and 4 from J, leaving 7 bases between them. CDR1 and CDR2 from the germline V gene are MNHEY and SVGAGI. This CDR3 contains 15 residues. This record comes from a study of response to subunit inactivated influenza vaccine. TCRdb independently ran MiXCR on the RT-PCR reads; one entry per CDR3 protein. The data hold hundreds of thousands of distinct CDR3 sequences, with 14% observed a single time. The specimen was PBMCs from blood, collected approximately 15 days before vaccination. The source is a man in his fifties or sixties who received an inactivated influenza vaccine. The genes are TRBV6-5 and TRBJ2-6; perhaps TRBD1 as D (6 bases). The CDR3 DNA follows: TGTGCCAGCAGTTACTCGGGGGCCGGGGCCAACGTCCTGACTTTC. Amino acid sequence: CASSYSGAGANVLTF.